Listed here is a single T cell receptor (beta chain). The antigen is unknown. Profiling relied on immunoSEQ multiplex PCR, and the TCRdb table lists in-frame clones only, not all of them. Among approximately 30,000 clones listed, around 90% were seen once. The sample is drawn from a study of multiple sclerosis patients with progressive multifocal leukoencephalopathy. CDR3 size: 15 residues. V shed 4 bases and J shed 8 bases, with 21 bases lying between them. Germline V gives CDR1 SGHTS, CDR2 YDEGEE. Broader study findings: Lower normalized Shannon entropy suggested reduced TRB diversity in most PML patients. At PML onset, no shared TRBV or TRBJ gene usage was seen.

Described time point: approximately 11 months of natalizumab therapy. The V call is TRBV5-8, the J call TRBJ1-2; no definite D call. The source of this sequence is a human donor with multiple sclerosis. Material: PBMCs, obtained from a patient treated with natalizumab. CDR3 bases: TGTGCCAGCAGCCCTCTGTCTAGTTTCTGGTCGGGCTACACCTTC. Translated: CASSPLSSFWSGYTF.